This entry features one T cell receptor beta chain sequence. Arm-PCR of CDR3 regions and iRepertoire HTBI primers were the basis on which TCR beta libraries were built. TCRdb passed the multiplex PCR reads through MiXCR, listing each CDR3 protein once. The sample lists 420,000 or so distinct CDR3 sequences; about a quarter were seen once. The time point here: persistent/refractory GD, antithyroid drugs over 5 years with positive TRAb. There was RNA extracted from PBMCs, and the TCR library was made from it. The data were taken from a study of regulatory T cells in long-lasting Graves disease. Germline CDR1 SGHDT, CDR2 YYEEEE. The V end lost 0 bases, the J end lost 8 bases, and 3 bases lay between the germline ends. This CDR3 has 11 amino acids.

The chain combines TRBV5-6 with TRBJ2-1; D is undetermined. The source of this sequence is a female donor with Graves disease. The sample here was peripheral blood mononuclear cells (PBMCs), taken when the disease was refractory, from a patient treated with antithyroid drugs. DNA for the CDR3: TGTGCCAGCAGCTTGGGCCATGAGCAGTTCTTC. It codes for CASSLGHEQFF.